The source of this T cell receptor (beta chain) is a study of T cell changes during pregnancy in multiple sclerosis. V dropped 4 bases and J dropped 10; count of bases not matched to a gene: 4. The germline V gene encodes CDR1 SGHDT and CDR2 YYEEEE. The CDR3 is 12 amino acids. Libraries were prepared by immunoSEQ multiplex PCR; TCRdb keeps only in-frame clonotypes and omits some of them. The data show around 40,000 clones, around 92% seen once. The sequencing used CD8+ T cells from peripheral blood mononuclear cells, collected before pregnancy. This chain connects TRBV5-6 to TRBJ2-3; 9 nucleotides line up with TRBD2. The TCR comes from a female donor with multiple sclerosis, enrolled in a pregnancy study. CDR3 nucleotide sequence: TGTGCCAGCAGCCCTGGACTAGCGCCGCAGTATTTT. It encodes CASSPGLAPQYF.